The clone carrying this T cell receptor (beta chain) has only a few counts. This record belongs to a study of T cell repertoires in cytomegalovirus infection. TCRdb reanalysed the reads using MiXCR and keeps one entry per CDR3 protein. The sample yields approximately 500,000 distinct CDR3 sequences, around 27% seen once. V was cut by 5 bases and J by 3 bases, with 11 bases left in between. This CDR3 is built from 13 residues. The chain employs TRBV12-3 or TRBV12-4 and TRBJ2-7; TRBD1 might be the D (6 bases). The receptor's source is a human donor in good health (CMV status not recorded). Some clones in this sample may be carry-over from other donors' samples. Sequencing used PBMCs. The CDR3 sequence is CASSIRDNYEQYF. The CDR3 bases are TGTGCCAGCAGTATCCGGGACAACTACGAGCAGTACTTC.